These 3 T cell receptor beta chains originate from one sample sequenced in a study of T cell repertoires in cytomegalovirus infection. TCRdb reanalysed the reads using MiXCR and keeps one entry per CDR3 protein. The sample carries 100,000 or so distinct CDR3 sequences, under 50% recorded once. Which antigens these TCRs recognize remains unknown. The sequencing here drew on CD8+ T cells from cultured PBMCs, taken from culture after CMV antigen stimulation. Source of these receptors: a human donor in good health (CMV status not recorded). Some clones in this sample may be carry-over from other donors' samples.

The table lists this clonotype with a few counts. The V call is TRBV28, the J call TRBJ2-7; the match to TRBD2 covers 8 bases. The junction had 13 bases not matched to a gene; V was cut back by 7 bases and J by 5 bases. Per the germline V gene, CDR1 is MDHEN and CDR2 is SYDVKM. The CDR3 sequence is 15 residues long. CDR3 loop: CASTGISGEGDEQYF. The CDR3 DNA sequence: TGTGCCAGCACGGGGATTAGCGGGGAAGGAGACGAGCAGTACTTC.

This chain uses TRBV24-1 with TRBJ2-1; D assignment may be TRBD1 or TRBD2 (5 bases each). The germline CDR1 and CDR2 sequences are KGHDR and SFDVKD. V gave up 4 bases and J gave up 9 bases, with 15 bases separating them. The CDR3 covers 14 residues. The CDR3 protein is CATSEPGAAGEQFF. CDR3 DNA sequence: TGTGCCACCAGTGAGCCCGGGGCCGCGGGTGAGCAGTTCTTC.

This clonotype was observed at least ten times. The rearrangement links TRBV19 to TRBJ1-1; the D is unclear. The CDR3 extends over 15 amino acids. Germline V lookup: CDR1 LNHDA, CDR2 SQIVND (reference sequence). The germline V and J ends were trimmed by 3 bases and 5 bases, with 16 bases remaining between them. In DNA form, the CDR3 reads TGTGCCAGTAGTATTGGGGTCTGGGTAGCAACTGAAGCTTTCTTT. Translation: CASSIGVWVATEAFF.